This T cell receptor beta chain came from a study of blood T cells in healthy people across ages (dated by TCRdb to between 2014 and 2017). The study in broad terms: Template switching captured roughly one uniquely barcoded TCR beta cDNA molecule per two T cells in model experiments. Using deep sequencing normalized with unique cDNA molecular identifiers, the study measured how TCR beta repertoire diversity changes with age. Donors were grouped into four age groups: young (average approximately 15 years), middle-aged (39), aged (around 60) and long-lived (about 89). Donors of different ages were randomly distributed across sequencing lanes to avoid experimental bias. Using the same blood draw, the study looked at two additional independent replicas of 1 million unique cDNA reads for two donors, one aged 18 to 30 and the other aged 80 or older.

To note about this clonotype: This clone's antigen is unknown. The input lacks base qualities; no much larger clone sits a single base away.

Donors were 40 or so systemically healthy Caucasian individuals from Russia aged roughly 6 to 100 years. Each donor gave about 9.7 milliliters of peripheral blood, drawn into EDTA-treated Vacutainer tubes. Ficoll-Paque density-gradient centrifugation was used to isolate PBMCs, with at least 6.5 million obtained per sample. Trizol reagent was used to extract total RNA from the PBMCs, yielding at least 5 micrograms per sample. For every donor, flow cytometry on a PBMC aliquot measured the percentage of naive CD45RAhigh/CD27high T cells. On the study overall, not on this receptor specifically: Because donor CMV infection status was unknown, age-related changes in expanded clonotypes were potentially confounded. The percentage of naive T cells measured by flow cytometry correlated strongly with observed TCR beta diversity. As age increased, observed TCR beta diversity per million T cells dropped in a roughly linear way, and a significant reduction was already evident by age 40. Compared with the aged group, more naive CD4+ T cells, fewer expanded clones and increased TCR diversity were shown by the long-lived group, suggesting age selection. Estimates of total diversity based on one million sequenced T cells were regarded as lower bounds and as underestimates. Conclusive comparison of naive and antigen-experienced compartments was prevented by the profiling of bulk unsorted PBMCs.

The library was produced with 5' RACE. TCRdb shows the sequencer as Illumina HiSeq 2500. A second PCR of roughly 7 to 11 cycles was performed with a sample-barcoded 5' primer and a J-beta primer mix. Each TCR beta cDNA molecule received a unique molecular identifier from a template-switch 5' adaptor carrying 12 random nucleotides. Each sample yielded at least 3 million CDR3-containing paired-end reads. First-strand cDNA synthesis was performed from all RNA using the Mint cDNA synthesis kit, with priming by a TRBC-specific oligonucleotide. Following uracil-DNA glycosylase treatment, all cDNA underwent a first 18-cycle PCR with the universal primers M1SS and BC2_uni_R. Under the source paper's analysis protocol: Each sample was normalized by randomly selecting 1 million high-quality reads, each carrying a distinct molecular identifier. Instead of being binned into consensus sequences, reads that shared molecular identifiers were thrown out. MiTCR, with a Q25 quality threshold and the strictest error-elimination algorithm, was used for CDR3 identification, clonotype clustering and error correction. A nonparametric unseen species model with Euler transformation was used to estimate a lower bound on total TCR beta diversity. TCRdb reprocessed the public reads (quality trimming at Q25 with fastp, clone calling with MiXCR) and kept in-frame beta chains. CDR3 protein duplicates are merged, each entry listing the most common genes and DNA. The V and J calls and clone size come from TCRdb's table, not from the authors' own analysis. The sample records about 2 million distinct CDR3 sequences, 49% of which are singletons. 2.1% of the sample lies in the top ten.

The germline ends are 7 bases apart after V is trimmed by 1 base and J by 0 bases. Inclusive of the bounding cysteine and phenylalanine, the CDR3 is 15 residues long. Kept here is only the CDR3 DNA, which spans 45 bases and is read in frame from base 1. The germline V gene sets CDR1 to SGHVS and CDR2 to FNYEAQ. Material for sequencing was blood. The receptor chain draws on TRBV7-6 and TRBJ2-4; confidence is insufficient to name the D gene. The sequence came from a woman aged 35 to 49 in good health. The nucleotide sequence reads TGTGCCAGCAGCTTAGGTCCCCTAGCCAAAAACATTCAGTACTTC. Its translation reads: CASSLGPLAKNIQYF.